This is a list of T cell receptor beta chains from one sample in a study of blood T cells in healthy people across ages. TCRdb passed the 5' RACE reads through MiXCR, listing each CDR3 protein once. The repertoire has fewer than 600,000 distinct CDR3 sequences, over 25% of them found once; the top ten carry about 3.9%. This sample also appeared in a second study, on T cells of mothers and their children.

The sequencing sample was made of blood. These receptors all stem from a boy younger than 10 in good health. CDR3s include the opening cysteine and the closing phenylalanine or tryptophan. Fields, in order: D gene, J gene, V gene, clone size, CDR3 protein, CDR3 DNA. D genes are given only for firm matches. Size is stated for part of the rows, as once, few or many counts, or as a class when the clone is expanded.

D: .; J: TRBJ2-5; V: TRBV4-2; size: few; CDR3: CASSQELGGRGETQYF; DNA: TGTGCCAGCAGCCAAGAACTAGGGGGGCGCGGAGAGACCCAGTACTTC
D: .; J: TRBJ2-7; V: TRBV5-1; size: few; CDR3: CASSLRQENYEQYF; DNA: TGCGCCAGCAGCTTGCGCCAGGAGAACTACGAGCAGTACTTC
D: TRBD1; J: TRBJ2-3; V: TRBV24-1; size: few; CDR3: CATSDPPGTGTDTQYF; DNA: TGTGCCACCAGTGACCCGCCCGGGACAGGTACAGATACGCAGTATTTT
D: TRBD2; J: TRBJ2-5; V: TRBV7-9; size: .; CDR3: CASSLRGLAGGQTQYF; DNA: TGTGCCAGCAGCTTACGGGGACTAGCGGGGGGTCAGACCCAGTACTTC
D: TRBD1; J: TRBJ1-4; V: TRBV6-6; size: .; CDR3: CASRPGQVAGNEKLFF; DNA: TGTGCCAGCAGACCCGGACAGGTAGCGGGGAATGAAAAACTGTTTTTT
D: .; J: TRBJ2-5; V: TRBV3-1; size: .; CDR3: CASSNPGVRGETQYF; DNA: TGTGCCAGCAGCAACCCCGGGGTAAGGGGAGAGACCCAGTACTTC
D: .; J: TRBJ2-5; V: TRBV11-2; size: .; CDR3: CASKEFSKRQETQYF; DNA: TGTGCCAGCAAGGAATTCAGTAAGCGCCAAGAGACCCAGTACTTC
D: .; J: TRBJ2-5; V: TRBV5-1; size: few; CDR3: CASSIGAAGAQETQYF; DNA: TGCGCCAGCAGCATTGGGGCGGCGGGGGCCCAAGAGACCCAGTACTTC
D: TRBD2; J: TRBJ2-5; V: TRBV29-1; size: .; CDR3: CSVEVGGPPETQYF; DNA: TGCAGCGTTGAAGTGGGAGGGCCACCAGAGACCCAGTACTTC
D: .; J: TRBJ2-5; V: TRBV20-1; size: few; CDR3: CSASGTRQETQYF; DNA: TGCAGTGCTTCCGGGACGAGACAAGAGACCCAGTACTTC
D: .; J: TRBJ2-7; V: TRBV6-2/TRBV6-3; size: .; CDR3: CASSYSRSNEQYF; DNA: TGTGCCAGCAGTTACTCCAGGAGCAACGAGCAGTACTTC
D: TRBD2; J: TRBJ2-1; V: TRBV24-1; size: .; CDR3: CATSDSGGGNEQFF; DNA: TGTGCCACCAGTGATAGCGGGGGCGGGAATGAGCAGTTCTTC
D: TRBD1; J: TRBJ1-2; V: TRBV20-1; size: few; CDR3: CSAGTVLNYGYTF; DNA: TGCAGTGCTGGGACAGTACTTAACTATGGCTACACCTTC
D: TRBD1; J: TRBJ1-2; V: TRBV7-9; size: .; CDR3: CASLLIPGQGYYGYTF; DNA: TGTGCCAGCTTACTTATCCCGGGACAGGGTTACTATGGCTACACCTTC
D: TRBD1; J: TRBJ2-1; V: TRBV7-2; size: few; CDR3: CASSTTGGGYNEQFF; DNA: TGTGCCAGCAGCACCACAGGGGGCGGTTACAATGAGCAGTTCTTC
D: .; J: TRBJ2-5; V: TRBV28; size: .; CDR3: CASGTKYQETQYF; DNA: TGTGCCAGCGGTACAAAGTACCAAGAGACCCAGTACTTC
D: TRBD1; J: TRBJ2-7; V: TRBV28; size: few; CDR3: CASTSRDSSYEQYF; DNA: TGTGCCAGCACTTCAAGGGACAGCTCCTACGAGCAGTACTTC
D: .; J: TRBJ2-7; V: TRBV30; size: .; CDR3: CAWSYPLSYEQYF; DNA: TGCGCCTGGAGTTACCCCCTCTCTTACGAGCAGTACTTC
D: TRBD2; J: TRBJ2-3; V: TRBV6-2/TRBV6-3; size: .; CDR3: CASSYSRETFTDTQYF; DNA: TGTGCCAGCAGTTACTCGCGGGAGACCTTCACAGATACGCAGTATTTT
D: TRBD2; J: TRBJ2-1; V: TRBV5-1; size: .; CDR3: CASSISGGAKYNEQFF; DNA: TGCGCCAGCAGCATTAGCGGGGGGGCGAAGTATAATGAGCAGTTCTTC
D: .; J: TRBJ2-5; V: TRBV18; size: many; CDR3: CASSPEVEETQYF; DNA: TGTGCCAGCTCACCAGAAGTCGAAGAGACCCAGTACTTC
D: TRBD1; J: TRBJ2-7; V: TRBV18; size: .; CDR3: CASSPQLILTGDPYEQYF; DNA: TGTGCCAGCTCACCCCAGCTGATACTGACAGGGGACCCCTACGAGCAGTACTTC
D: .; J: TRBJ1-1; V: TRBV4-1; size: .; CDR3: CASSQVPGLRAEAFF; DNA: TGCGCCAGCAGCCAGGTTCCGGGACTTAGAGCTGAAGCTTTCTTT
D: .; J: TRBJ2-7; V: TRBV28; size: once; CDR3: CASSRGAGYEQYF; DNA: TGTGCCAGCAGTAGGGGGGCAGGCTACGAGCAGTACTTC
D: .; J: TRBJ2-2; V: TRBV5-5; size: .; CDR3: CASSSPRGRAGELFF; DNA: TGTGCCAGCAGTTCCCCCCGGGGCAGGGCCGGGGAGCTGTTTTTT
D: .; J: TRBJ2-2; V: TRBV11-2; size: .; CDR3: CASSLVHTDTGELFF; DNA: TGTGCCAGCAGCTTAGTCCATACAGACACCGGGGAGCTGTTTTTT
D: .; J: TRBJ2-1; V: TRBV7-2; size: .; CDR3: CASSLAQLRNEQFF; DNA: TGTGCCAGCAGCTTAGCGCAACTGCGGAATGAGCAGTTCTTC
D: .; J: TRBJ2-5; V: TRBV30; size: .; CDR3: CAWSHRIQETQYF; DNA: TGTGCCTGGAGTCACAGGATACAAGAGACCCAGTACTTC
D: TRBD2; J: TRBJ2-7; V: TRBV20-1; size: few; CDR3: CSASGALAGNEQYF; DNA: TGCAGTGCTAGTGGGGCCCTAGCGGGAAATGAGCAGTACTTC
D: .; J: TRBJ1-1; V: TRBV10-3; size: few; CDR3: CAISFDREQAFF; DNA: TGTGCCATCAGCTTTGACAGAGAACAAGCTTTCTTT
D: .; J: TRBJ1-4; V: TRBV27; size: few; CDR3: CASRYRGPNEKLFF; DNA: TGTGCCAGCAGATACCGGGGCCCCAATGAAAAACTGTTTTTT
D: TRBD2; J: TRBJ2-6; V: TRBV18; size: .; CDR3: CASSPVATSGSSGANVLTF; DNA: TGTGCCAGCTCACCAGTGGCTACTAGCGGGAGCTCTGGGGCCAACGTCCTGACTTTC
D: .; J: TRBJ2-7; V: TRBV15; size: few; CDR3: CATSSTPYEQYF; DNA: TGTGCCACCAGCAGTACACCCTACGAGCAGTACTTC
D: .; J: TRBJ2-7; V: TRBV29-1; size: few; CDR3: CSGTYEQYF; DNA: TGCAGCGGCACCTACGAGCAGTACTTC
D: .; J: TRBJ1-3; V: TRBV10-3; size: .; CDR3: CAIRGAVSGNTIYF; DNA: TGTGCCATCCGGGGGGCGGTTTCTGGAAACACCATATATTTT
D: .; J: TRBJ1-4; V: TRBV7-9; size: few; CDR3: CASRSSPGAGGEKLFF; DNA: TGTGCCAGCAGATCCTCACCAGGGGCAGGAGGCGAAAAACTGTTTTTT
D: .; J: TRBJ2-7; V: TRBV11-2; size: few; CDR3: CASSLEAGFYGEQYF; DNA: TGTGCCAGCAGCTTAGAGGCCGGGTTCTACGGGGAGCAGTACTTC
D: TRBD1; J: TRBJ1-4; V: TRBV20-1; size: .; CDR3: CSASWDRDEKLFF; DNA: TGCAGTGCTTCTTGGGACAGGGACGAAAAACTGTTTTTT
D: .; J: TRBJ1-2; V: TRBV30; size: .; CDR3: CAWSTANYGYTF; DNA: TGTGCCTGGAGCACGGCTAACTATGGCTACACCTTC
D: TRBD2; J: TRBJ2-1; V: TRBV20-1; size: .; CDR3: CSAHGPGGNEQFF; DNA: TGCAGTGCTCACGGCCCGGGGGGGAATGAGCAGTTCTTC
D: .; J: TRBJ2-5; V: TRBV29-1; size: .; CDR3: CSVGPGLTETQYF; DNA: TGCAGCGTCGGGCCCGGCTTGACAGAGACCCAGTACTTC
D: .; J: TRBJ1-3; V: TRBV4-1; size: .; CDR3: CASSQDPGETGNTIYF; DNA: TGCGCCAGCAGCCAAGATCCAGGGGAAACTGGAAACACCATATATTTT
D: .; J: TRBJ1-1; V: TRBV29-1; size: few; CDR3: CSVSSGTTEAFF; DNA: TGCAGCGTAAGTTCTGGGACGACTGAAGCTTTCTTT
D: TRBD1; J: TRBJ2-6; V: TRBV9; size: few; CDR3: CASSGRDRGDLSGADVLTF; DNA: TGTGCCAGCAGCGGCCGGGACAGGGGGGATCTCTCTGGGGCCGACGTCCTGACTTTC
D: .; J: TRBJ2-7; V: TRBV7-8; size: .; CDR3: CASSRDKLGPYEQYF; DNA: TGTGCCAGCAGCCGGGACAAGCTAGGACCTTACGAGCAGTACTTC
D: .; J: TRBJ2-5; V: TRBV13; size: .; CDR3: CASSLTASLQETQYF; DNA: TGTGCCAGCAGCCTTACCGCTTCCCTCCAAGAGACCCAGTACTTC
D: .; J: TRBJ2-1; V: TRBV5-1; size: .; CDR3: CASSLVGGSNYNEQFF; DNA: TGCGCCAGCAGCTTGGTGGGGGGCTCTAATTACAATGAGCAGTTCTTC
D: .; J: TRBJ1-3; V: TRBV29-1; size: few; CDR3: CSVVGAGSGNTIYF; DNA: TGCAGCGTTGTAGGGGCAGGCTCTGGAAACACCATATATTTT
D: .; J: TRBJ2-5; V: TRBV20-1; size: few; CDR3: CSARDGDQVQETQYF; DNA: TGCAGTGCTAGAGATGGGGATCAGGTCCAAGAGACCCAGTACTTC
D: .; J: TRBJ2-1; V: TRBV10-3; size: .; CDR3: CAIARGGEQFF; DNA: TGTGCCATCGCGAGGGGTGGCGAGCAGTTCTTC
D: TRBD2; J: TRBJ2-1; V: TRBV6-6; size: .; CDR3: CASLQLAGNEQFF; DNA: TGTGCCAGCCTTCAACTAGCGGGGAATGAGCAGTTCTTC
D: TRBD1; J: TRBJ1-1; V: TRBV5-1; size: few; CDR3: CASSTGQPANTEAFF; DNA: TGCGCCAGCAGTACGGGACAGCCAGCGAACACTGAAGCTTTCTTT
D: .; J: TRBJ2-1; V: TRBV27; size: .; CDR3: CASRIGQLDNEQFF; DNA: TGTGCCAGCAGGATCGGACAGCTTGACAATGAGCAGTTCTTC
D: .; J: TRBJ1-2; V: TRBV4-3; size: few; CDR3: CASSQQGGYGYTF; DNA: TGCGCCAGCAGCCAACAGGGAGGATATGGCTACACCTTC
D: .; J: TRBJ1-5; V: TRBV14; size: .; CDR3: CASILPQPQHF; DNA: TGTGCCAGCATTTTACCCCAGCCCCAGCATTTT
D: TRBD1; J: TRBJ1-1; V: TRBV7-2; size: few; CDR3: CASSLYRGGSTEAFF; DNA: TGTGCCAGCAGCTTATACAGGGGGGGGAGCACTGAAGCTTTCTTT